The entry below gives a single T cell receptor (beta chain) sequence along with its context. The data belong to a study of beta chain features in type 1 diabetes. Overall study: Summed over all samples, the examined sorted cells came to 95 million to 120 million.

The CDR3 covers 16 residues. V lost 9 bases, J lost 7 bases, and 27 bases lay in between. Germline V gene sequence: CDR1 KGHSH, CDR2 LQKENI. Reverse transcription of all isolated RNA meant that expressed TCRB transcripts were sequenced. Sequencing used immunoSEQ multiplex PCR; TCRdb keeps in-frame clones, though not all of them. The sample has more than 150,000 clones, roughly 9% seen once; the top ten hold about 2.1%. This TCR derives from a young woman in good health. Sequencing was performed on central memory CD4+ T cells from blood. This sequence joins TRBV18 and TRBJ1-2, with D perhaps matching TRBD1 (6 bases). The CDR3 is CASSEQGRLVHFGYTF. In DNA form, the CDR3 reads TGTGCCAGTTCAGAACAGGGACGGTTGGTCCATTTTGGCTACACCTTC.